This T cell receptor beta chain was retrieved from a study of identical twins. Broader study findings: Out-of-frame alpha sequences shared by twins were enriched for low generation probability.

This clonotype was seen many times. As yet, its antigen is unknown. MiXCR, run by TCRdb on the 5' RACE reads, gives a single entry per CDR3 protein. This table has approximately 670,000 distinct CDR3 sequences, approximately 6.1% appearing once. The CDR3 runs to 13 residues. Looked up from germline, CDR1 is DFQATT and CDR2 is SNEGSKA (reference sequence). The germline V and J ends were trimmed by 5 bases and 5 bases, with 13 bases remaining between them. The chain joins TRBV20-1 to TRBJ2-1; a weak D match, TRBD2 (5 bases). The source is a man aged 18 to 30 in good health. The sample consisted of naive T cells sorted from blood. CDR3 DNA sequence: TGCAGTGCTCACCCGGACTCGAACAATGAGCAGTTCTTC. Protein: CSAHPDSNNEQFF.